This T cell receptor beta chain was observed in a study of T cells of healthy individuals. This clonotype was counted ten times or more. TCRdb re-derived calls from the 5' RACE reads in MiXCR, one entry per CDR3 protein. The sample has about 60,000 distinct CDR3 sequences; under 20% are singletons. Per the germline V gene, CDR1 is MNHEY and CDR2 is SVGEGT. CDR3 length: 11 amino acids. Trimming took off 8 bases at V and 3 bases at J, with 8 bases between the two ends. This sequence joins TRBV6-2 or TRBV6-3 and TRBJ2-7, with D maybe TRBD2 (6 bases). This receptor was obtained from a human donor in good health. CDR3 protein: CASAGNYEQYF. The CDR3 region has the DNA TGTGCCAGCGCGGGGAACTACGAGCAGTACTTC.